This T cell receptor (beta chain) was sequenced during a study of blood T cell repertoires in COVID-19. Study as a whole: PBMCs, B-cell-depleted T cells, or T cells provided the cDNA or gDNA that made up the material.

The germline gives CDR1 MDHEN, CDR2 SYDVKM. The CDR3 is made up of 14 amino acids. V lost 6 bases and J lost 5, with 16 bases in between. Authors' analysis steps: Estimated nucleated cell counts came from reference gene primer amplification. Measured with immunoSEQ multiplex PCR; TCRdb has only the in-frame clones, and not every one. D and trimming come from the DNA, and the V and J calls and clone size come from that table. The sample consists of fewer than 350,000 clones, around 86% of them appearing once. Material for sequencing was peripheral blood. This receptor was taken from a woman aged 55-75 years with active or convalescent COVID-19. The chain carries TRBV28 and TRBJ1-1; D not resolved. The CDR3 nucleotides read TGTGCCAGCAGGCGGAGATCGACGTGGACTGAAGCTTTCTTT. This codes for CASRRRSTWTEAFF.